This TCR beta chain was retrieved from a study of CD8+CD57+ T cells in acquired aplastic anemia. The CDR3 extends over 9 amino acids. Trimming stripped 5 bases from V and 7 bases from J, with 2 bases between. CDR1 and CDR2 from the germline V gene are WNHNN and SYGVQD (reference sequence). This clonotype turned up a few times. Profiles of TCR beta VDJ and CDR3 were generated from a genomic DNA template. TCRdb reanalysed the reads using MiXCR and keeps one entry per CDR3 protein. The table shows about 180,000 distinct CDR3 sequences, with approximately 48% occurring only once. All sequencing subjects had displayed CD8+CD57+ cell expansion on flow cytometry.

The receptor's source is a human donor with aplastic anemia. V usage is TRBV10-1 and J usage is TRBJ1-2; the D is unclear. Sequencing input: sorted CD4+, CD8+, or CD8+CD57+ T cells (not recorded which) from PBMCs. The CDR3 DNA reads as TGCGCCAGCAGTTGTGGCTACACCTTC. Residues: CASSCGYTF.